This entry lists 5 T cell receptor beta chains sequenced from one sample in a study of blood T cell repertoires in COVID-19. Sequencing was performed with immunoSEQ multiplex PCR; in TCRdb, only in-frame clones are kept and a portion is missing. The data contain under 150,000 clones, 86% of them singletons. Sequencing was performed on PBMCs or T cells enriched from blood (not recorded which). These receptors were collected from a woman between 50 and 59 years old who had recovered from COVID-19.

CDR3 amino acids: CASSTDSYEQYF. DNA of the CDR3: TGTGCCAGCAGCACGGACAGCTACGAGCAGTACTTC. The rearrangement uses TRBV5-4 and TRBJ2-7; D is perhaps TRBD1 (6 bases). With 4 bases removed from V and 3 bases from J, the gap between germline ends came to 8 bases. CDR3 size: 12 residues. CDR1 SGHNT and CDR2 YYREEE come from the germline V gene (reference sequence).

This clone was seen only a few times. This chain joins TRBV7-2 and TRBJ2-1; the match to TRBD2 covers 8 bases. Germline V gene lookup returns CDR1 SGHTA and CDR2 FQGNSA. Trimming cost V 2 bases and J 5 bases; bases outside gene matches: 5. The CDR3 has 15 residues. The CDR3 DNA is TGTGCCAGCAGCTTACGGGGGGGTCTGAACAATGAGCAGTTCTTC. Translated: CASSLRGGLNNEQFF.

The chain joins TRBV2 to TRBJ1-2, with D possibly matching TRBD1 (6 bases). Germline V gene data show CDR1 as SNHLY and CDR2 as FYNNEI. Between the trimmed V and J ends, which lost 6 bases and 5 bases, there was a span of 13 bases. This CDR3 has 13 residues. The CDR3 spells CASSARTDYGYTF. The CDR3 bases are TGTGCCAGCAGCGCAAGGACAGATTATGGCTACACCTTC.

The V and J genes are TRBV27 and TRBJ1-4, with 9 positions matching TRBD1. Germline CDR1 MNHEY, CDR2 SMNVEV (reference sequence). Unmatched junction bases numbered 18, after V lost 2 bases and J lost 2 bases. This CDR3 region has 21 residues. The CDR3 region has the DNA TGTGCCAGCAGTTTAGGTTTTGGGATCCCGGGACAGGGTAGGACTAATGAAAAACTGTTTTTT. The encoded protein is CASSLGFGIPGQGRTNEKLFF. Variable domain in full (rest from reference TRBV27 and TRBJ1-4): EAQVTQNPRYLITVTGKKLTVTCSQNMNHEYMSWYRQDPGLGLRQIYYSMNVEVTDKGDVPEGYKVSRKEKRNFPLILESPSPNQTSLYFCASSLGFGIPGQGRTNEKLFFGSGTQLSVL.

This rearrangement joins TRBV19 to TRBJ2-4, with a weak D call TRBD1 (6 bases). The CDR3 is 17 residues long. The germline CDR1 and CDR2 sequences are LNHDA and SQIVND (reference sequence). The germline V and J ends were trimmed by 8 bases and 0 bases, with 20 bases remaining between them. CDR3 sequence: CASSPLGARLAKNIQYF. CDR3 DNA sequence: TGTGCCAGTTCCCCTTTGGGGGCGAGACTAGCCAAAAACATTCAGTACTTC.